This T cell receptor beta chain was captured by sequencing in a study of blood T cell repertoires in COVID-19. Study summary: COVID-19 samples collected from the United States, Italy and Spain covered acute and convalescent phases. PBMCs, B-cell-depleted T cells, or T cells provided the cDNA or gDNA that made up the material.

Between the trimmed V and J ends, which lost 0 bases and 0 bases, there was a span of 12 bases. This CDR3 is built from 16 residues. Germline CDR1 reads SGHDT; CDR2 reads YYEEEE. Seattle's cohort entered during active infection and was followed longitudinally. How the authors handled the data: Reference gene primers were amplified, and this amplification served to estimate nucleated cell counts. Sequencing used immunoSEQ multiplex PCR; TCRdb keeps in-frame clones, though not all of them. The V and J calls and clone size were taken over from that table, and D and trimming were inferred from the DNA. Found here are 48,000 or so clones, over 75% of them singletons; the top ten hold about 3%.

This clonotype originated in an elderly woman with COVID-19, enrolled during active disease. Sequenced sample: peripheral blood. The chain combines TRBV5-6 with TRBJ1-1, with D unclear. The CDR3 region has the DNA TGTGCCAGCAGCTTGGGTACTCTATTCATGAACACTGAAGCTTTCTTT. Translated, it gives CASSLGTLFMNTEAFF.